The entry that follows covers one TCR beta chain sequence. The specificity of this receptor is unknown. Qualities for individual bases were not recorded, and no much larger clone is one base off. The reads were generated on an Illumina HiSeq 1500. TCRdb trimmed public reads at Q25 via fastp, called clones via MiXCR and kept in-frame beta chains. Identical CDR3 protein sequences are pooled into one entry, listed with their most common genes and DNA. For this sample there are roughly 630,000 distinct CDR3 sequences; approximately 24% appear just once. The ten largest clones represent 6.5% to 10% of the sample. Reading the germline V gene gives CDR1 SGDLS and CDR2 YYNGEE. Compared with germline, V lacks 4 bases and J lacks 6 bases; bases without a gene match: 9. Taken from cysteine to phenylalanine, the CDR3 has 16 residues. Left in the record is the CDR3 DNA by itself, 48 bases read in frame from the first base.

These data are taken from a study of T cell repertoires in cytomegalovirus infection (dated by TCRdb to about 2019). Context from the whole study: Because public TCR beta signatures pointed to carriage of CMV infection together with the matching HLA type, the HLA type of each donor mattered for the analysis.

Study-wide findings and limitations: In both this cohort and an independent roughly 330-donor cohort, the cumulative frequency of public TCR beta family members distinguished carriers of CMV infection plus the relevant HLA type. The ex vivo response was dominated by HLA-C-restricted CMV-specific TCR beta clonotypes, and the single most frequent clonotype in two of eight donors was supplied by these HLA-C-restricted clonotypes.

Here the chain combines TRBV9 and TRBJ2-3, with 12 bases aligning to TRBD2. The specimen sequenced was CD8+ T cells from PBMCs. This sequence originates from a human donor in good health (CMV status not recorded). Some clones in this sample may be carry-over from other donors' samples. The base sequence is TGTGCCAGCAGCACCCCTAGCGGGGGGGCCTTCGATACGCAGTATTTT. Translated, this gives CASSTPSGGAFDTQYF.